This T cell receptor beta chain was profiled in a study of cytomegalovirus exposure and HLA in healthy donors. In the PCR, 60 Vbeta and 13 Jbeta primers were used. Produced via immunoSEQ multiplex PCR; TCRdb's table is partial and in-frame only. The data contain about 190,000 clones, over 60% of them singletons. V shed 1 base, J shed 4 bases, and the junction held 4 bases outside the gene matches. The CDR3 runs to 16 residues. Germline-derived CDR1 and CDR2 are MGHDK and SYGVNS. The sequenced sample consisted of PBMCs. The source is a man under 40 in good health and CMV-seropositive. The V and J genes are TRBV25-1 and TRBJ2-2, with TRBD2 identical over 9 bases. For the CDR3, the DNA is TGTGCCAGCAGTGAATCTAGCGGGATGCCCACCGGGGAGCTGTTTTTT. Its protein product is CASSESSGMPTGELFF.